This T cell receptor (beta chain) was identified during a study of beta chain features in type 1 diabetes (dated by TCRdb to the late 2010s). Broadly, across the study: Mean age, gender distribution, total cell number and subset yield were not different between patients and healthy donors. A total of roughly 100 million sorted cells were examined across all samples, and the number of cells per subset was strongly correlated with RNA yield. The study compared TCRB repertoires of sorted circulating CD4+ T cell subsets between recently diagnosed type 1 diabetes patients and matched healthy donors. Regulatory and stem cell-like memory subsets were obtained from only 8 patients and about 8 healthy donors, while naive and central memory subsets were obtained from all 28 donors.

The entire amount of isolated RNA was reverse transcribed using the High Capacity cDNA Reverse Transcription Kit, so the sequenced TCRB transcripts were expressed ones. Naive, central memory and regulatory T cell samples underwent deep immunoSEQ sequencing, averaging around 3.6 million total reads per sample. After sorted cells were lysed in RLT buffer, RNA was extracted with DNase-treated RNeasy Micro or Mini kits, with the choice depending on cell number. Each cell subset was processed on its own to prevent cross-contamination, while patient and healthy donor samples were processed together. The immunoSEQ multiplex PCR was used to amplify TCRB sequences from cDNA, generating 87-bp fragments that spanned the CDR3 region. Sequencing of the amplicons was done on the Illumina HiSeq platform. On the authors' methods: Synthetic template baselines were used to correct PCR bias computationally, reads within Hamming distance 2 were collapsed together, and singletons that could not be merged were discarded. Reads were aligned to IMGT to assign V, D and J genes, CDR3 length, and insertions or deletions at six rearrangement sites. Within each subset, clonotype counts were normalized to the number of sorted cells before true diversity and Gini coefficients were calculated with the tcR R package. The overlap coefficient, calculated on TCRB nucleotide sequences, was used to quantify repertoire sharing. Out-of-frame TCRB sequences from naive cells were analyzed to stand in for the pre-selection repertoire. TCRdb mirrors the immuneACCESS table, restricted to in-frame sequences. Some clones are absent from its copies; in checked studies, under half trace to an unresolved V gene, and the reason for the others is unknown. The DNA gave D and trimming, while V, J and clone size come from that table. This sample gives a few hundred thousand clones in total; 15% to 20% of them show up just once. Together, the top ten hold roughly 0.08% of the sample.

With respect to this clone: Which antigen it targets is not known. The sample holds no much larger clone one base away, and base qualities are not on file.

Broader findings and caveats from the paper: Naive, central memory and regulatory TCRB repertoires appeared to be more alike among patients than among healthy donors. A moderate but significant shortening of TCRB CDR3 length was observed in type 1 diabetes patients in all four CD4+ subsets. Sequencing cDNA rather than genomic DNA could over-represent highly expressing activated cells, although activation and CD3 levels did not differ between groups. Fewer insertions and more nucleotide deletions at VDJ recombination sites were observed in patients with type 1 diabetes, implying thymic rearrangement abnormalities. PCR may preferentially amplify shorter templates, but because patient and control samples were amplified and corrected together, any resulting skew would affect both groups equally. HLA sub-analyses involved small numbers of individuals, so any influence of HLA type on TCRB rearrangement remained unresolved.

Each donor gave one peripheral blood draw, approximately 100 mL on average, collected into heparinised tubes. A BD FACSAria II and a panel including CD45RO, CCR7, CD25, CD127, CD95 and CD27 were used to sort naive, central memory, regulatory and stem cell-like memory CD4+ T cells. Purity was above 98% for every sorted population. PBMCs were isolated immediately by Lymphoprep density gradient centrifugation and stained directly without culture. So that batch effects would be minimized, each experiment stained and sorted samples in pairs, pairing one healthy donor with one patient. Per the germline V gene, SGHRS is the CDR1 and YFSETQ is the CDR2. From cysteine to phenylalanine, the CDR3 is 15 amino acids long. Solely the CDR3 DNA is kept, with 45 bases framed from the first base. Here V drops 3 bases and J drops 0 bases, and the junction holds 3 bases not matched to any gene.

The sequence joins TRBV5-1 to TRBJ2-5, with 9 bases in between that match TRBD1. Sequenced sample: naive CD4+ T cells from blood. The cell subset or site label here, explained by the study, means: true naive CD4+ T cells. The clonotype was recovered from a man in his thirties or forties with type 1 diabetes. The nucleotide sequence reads TGCGCCAGCAGCTCTGGGACAGGGTACCAAGAGACCCAGTACTTC. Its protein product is CASSSGTGYQETQYF.